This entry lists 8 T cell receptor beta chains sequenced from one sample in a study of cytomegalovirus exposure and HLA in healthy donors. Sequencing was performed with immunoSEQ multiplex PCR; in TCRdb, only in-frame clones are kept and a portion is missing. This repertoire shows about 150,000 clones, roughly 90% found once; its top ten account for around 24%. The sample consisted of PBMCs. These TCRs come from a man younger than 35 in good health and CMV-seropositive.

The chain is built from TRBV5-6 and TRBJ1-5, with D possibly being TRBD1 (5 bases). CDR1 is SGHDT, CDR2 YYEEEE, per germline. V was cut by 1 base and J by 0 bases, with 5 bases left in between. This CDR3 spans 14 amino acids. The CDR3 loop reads CASSLRGSNQPQHF. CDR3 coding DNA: TGTGCCAGCAGCTTGAGGGGTAGCAATCAGCCCCAGCATTTT.

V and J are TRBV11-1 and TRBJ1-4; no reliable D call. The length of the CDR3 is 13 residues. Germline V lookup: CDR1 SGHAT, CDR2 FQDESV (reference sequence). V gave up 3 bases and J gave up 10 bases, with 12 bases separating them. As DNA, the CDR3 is TGTGCCAGCAGCTTCGTGGAGGGTGGAAAACTGTTTTTT. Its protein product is CASSFVEGGKLFF.

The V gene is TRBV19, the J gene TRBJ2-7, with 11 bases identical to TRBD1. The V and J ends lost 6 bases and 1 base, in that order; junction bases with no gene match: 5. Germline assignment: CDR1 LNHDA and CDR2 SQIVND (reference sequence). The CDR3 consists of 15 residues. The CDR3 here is CASSGQGARSYEQYF. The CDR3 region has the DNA TGTGCCAGTAGCGGACAGGGGGCAAGATCCTACGAGCAGTACTTC.

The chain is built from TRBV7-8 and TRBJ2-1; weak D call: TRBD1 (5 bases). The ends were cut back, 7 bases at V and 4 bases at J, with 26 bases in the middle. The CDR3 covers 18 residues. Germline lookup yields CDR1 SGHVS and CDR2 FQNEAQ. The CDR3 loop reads CASTHPARGLGLYNEQFF. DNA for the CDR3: TGTGCCAGCACCCACCCCGCTAGGGGCTTGGGGCTATACAATGAGCAGTTCTTC.

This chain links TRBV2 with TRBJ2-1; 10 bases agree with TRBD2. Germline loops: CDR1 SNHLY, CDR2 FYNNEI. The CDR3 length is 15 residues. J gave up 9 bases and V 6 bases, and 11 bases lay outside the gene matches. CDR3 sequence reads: CASRSSLGLAAEQFF. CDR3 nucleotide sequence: TGTGCCAGCAGGTCCTCGCTCGGACTAGCGGCTGAGCAGTTCTTC.

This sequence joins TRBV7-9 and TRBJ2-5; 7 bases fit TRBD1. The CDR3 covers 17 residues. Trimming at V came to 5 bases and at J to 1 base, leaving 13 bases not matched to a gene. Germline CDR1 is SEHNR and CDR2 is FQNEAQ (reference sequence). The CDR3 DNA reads TGTGCCAGCAGCCACCCCAGGGGGACGGACCTCCAAGAGACCCAGTACTTC. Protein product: CASSHPRGTDLQETQYF.

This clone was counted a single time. For the CDR3, the DNA is TGTGCCAGCAGGCACTTGGAGGGATCATCCTACAATGAGCAGTTCTTC. Amino acid sequence: CASRHLEGSSYNEQFF. The rearrangement joins TRBV11-2 to TRBJ2-1; D is possibly TRBD2 (6 bases). V lost 6 bases, J lost 1 base, and 16 bases lay in between. Germline assignment: CDR1 SGHAT and CDR2 FQNNGV. The CDR3 has 16 residues.

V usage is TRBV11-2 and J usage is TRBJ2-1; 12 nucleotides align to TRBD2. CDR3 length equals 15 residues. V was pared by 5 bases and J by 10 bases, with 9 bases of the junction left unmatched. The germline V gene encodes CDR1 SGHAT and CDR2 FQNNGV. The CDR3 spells CASSQGLAGLGEQFF. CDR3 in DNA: TGTGCCAGCAGCCAGGGACTAGCGGGCCTAGGGGAGCAGTTCTTC.